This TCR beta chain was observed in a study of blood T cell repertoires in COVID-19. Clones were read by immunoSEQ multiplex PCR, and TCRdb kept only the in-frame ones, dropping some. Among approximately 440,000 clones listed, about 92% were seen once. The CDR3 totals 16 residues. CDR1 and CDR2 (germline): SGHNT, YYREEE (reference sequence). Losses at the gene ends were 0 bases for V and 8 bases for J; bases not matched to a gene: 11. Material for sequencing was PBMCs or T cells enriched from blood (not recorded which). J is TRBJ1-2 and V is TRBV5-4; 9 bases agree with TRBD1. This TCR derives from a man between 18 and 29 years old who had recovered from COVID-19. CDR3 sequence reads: CASSLDPTGGYRGYTF. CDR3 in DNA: TGTGCCAGCAGCTTGGACCCTACAGGGGGCTATCGCGGCTACACCTTC.